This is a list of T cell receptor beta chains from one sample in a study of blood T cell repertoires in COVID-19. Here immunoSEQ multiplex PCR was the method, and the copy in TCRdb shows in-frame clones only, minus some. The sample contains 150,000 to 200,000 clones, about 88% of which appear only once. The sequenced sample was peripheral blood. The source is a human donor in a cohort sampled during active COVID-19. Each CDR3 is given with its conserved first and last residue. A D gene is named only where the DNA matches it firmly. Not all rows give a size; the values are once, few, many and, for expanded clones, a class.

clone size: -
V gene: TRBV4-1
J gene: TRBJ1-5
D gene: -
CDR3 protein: CASSQGQLSNQPQHF
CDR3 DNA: TGCGCCAGCAGCCAAGGACAACTTAGCAATCAGCCCCAGCATTTT

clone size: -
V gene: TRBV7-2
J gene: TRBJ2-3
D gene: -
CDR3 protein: CASSLAGRTDTQYF
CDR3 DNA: TGTGCCAGCAGCTTAGCGGGGCGCACAGATACGCAGTATTTT

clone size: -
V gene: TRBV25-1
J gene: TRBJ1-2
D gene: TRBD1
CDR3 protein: CASSGNRGNYGYTF
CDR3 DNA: TGTGCCAGCAGTGGGAACAGGGGAAACTATGGCTACACCTTC

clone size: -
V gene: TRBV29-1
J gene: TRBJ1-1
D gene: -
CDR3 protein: CSAGTRNTEAFF
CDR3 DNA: TGCAGCGCAGGGACAAGGAACACTGAAGCTTTCTTT

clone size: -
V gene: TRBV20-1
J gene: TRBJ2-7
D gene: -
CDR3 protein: CSASELTSYEQYF
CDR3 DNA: TGCAGTGCTAGTGAACTAACTTCCTACGAGCAGTACTTC

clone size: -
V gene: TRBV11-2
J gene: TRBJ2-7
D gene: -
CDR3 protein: CASSFWQGSYEQYF
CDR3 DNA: TGTGCCAGCAGCTTTTGGCAGGGCTCCTACGAGCAGTACTTC

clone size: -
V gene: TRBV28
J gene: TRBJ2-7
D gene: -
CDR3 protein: CASSREYEQYF
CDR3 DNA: TGTGCCAGCAGTAGGGAGTACGAGCAGTACTTC

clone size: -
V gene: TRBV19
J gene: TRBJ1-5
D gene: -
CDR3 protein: CASSIVPGDGRPQHF
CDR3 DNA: TGTGCCAGTAGTATAGTGCCAGGGGACGGGCGGCCCCAGCATTTT

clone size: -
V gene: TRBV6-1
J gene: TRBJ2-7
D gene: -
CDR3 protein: CASSEGLGSYEQYF
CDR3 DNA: TGTGCCAGCAGTGAAGGACTGGGTTCCTACGAGCAGTACTTC

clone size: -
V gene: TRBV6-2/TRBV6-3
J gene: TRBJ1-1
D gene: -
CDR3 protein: CASTPGGLNTEAFF
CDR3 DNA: TGTGCCAGCACCCCGGGCGGGCTTAACACTGAAGCTTTCTTT

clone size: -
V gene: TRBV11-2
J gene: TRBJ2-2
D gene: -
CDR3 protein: CASSPRGGNTGELFF
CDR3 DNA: TGTGCCAGCAGCCCGCGGGGAGGGAACACCGGGGAGCTGTTTTTT

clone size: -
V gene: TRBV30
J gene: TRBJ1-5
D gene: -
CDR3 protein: CAWSGPNQPQHF
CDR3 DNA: TGTGCCTGGAGTGGGCCTAATCAGCCCCAGCATTTT

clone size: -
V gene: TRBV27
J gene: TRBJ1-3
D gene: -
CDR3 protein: CASSSGQFSGNTIYF
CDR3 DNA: TGTGCCAGCAGTTCCGGACAGTTCTCTGGAAACACCATATATTTT

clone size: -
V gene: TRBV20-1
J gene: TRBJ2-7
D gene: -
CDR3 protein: CSASWGGQASEQYF
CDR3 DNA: TGCAGTGCTAGTTGGGGGGGCCAGGCCTCCGAGCAGTACTTC

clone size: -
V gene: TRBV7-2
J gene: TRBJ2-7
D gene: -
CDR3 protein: CASSRRERYEQYF
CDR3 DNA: TGTGCCAGCAGCCGGCGAGAGCGCTACGAGCAGTACTTC

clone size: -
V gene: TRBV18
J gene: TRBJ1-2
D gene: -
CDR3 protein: CASSPTGDYGYTF
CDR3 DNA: TGTGCCAGCTCACCCACAGGTGACTATGGCTACACCTTC

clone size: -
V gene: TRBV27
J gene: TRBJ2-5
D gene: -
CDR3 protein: CASSHLGAGAGETQYF
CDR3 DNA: TGTGCCAGCAGTCACCTTGGGGCGGGGGCAGGGGAGACCCAGTACTTC

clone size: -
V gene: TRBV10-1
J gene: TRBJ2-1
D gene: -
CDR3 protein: CASSRTESSYNEQFF
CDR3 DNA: TGCGCCAGCAGCAGGACAGAGAGCTCCTACAATGAGCAGTTCTTC

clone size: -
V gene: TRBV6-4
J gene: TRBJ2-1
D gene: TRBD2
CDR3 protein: CASSDSSGGANEQFF
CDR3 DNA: TGTGCCAGCAGTGACTCTAGCGGGGGGGCCAATGAGCAGTTCTTC

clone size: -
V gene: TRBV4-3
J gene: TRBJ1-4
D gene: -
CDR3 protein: CASSQAGGNEKLFF
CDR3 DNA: TGCGCCAGCAGCCAGGCAGGAGGTAATGAAAAACTGTTTTTT

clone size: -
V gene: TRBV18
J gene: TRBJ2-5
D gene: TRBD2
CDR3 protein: CASSEGTSGTRETQYF
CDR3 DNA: TGTGCCAGCTCTGAAGGGACTAGCGGGACGCGAGAGACCCAGTACTTC

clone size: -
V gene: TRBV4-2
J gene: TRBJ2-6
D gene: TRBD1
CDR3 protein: CASSHPEGAGANVLTF
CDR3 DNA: TGTGCCAGCAGCCATCCCGAGGGGGCAGGGGCCAACGTCCTGACTTTC

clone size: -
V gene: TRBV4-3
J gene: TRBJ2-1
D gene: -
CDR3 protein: CASSQVGAAAYNEQFF
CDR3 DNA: TGCGCCAGCAGCCAAGTGGGGGCGGCAGCGTACAATGAGCAGTTCTTC

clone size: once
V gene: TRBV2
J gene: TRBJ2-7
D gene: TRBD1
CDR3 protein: CASSVLTGSYEQYF
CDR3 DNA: TGTGCCAGCAGTGTCCTGACAGGGTCCTACGAGCAGTACTTC

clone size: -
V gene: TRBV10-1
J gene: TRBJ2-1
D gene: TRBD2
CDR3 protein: CASSELIAGGPQFF
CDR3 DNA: TGCGCCAGCAGTGAGTTGATAGCGGGAGGCCCACAGTTCTTC

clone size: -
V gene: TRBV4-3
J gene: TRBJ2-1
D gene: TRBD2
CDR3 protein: CASSHRLAGGNDEQFF
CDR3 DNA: TGCGCCAGCAGCCACAGACTAGCGGGGGGGAATGATGAGCAGTTCTTC

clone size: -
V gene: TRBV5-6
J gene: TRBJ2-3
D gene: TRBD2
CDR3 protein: CASSSQLAGKDDTQYF
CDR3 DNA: TGTGCCAGCAGCTCGCAACTAGCGGGAAAGGATGATACGCAGTATTTT

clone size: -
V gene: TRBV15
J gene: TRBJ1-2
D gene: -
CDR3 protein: CATSLLGGGYTF
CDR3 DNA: TGTGCCACCAGCCTTTTAGGGGGTGGCTACACCTTC

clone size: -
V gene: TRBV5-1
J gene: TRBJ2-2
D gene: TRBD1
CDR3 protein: CASSFRDRGSGELFF
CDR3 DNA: TGCGCCAGCAGCTTTCGGGACAGGGGCTCCGGGGAGCTGTTTTTT

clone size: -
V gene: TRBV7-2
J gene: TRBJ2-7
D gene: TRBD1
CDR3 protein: CASSLASIGQGTYEQYF
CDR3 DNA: TGTGCCAGCAGCTTAGCATCAATTGGACAGGGGACCTACGAGCAGTACTTC

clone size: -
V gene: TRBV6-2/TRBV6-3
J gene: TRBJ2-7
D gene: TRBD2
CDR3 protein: CASSNRGGYEQYF
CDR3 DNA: TGTGCCAGCAGCAATCGGGGGGGCTACGAGCAGTACTTC

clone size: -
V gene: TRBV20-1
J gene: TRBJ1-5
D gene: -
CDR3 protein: CSASDETRQHF
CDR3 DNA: TGCAGTGCTAGTGACGAGACACGGCAGCATTTT

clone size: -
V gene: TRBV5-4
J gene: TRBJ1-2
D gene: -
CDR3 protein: CASSWMGASGYTF
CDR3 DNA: TGTGCCAGCAGCTGGATGGGGGCGAGTGGCTACACCTTC

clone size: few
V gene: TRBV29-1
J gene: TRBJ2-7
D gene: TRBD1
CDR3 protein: CSVVTTGTEGHEQYF
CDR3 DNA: TGCAGCGTCGTGACCACCGGGACAGAGGGGCACGAGCAGTACTTC

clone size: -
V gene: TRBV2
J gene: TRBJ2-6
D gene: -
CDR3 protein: CASTTTGGWASGANVLTF
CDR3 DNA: TGTGCCAGCACAACCACAGGCGGATGGGCCTCTGGGGCCAACGTCCTGACTTTC

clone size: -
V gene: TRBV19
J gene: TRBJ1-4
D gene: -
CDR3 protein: CASSSRGPNEKLFF
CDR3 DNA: TGTGCCAGTAGTAGCAGGGGACCTAATGAAAAACTGTTTTTT

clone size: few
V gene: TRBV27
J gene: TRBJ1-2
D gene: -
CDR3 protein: CASSLGANYGYTF
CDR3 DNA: TGTGCCAGCAGTTTAGGAGCTAACTATGGCTACACCTTC

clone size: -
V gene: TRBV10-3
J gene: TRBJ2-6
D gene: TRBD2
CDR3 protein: CAIRETSGSKSGANVLTF
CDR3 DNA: TGTGCCATCAGAGAGACTAGCGGGAGTAAATCTGGGGCCAACGTCCTGACTTTC

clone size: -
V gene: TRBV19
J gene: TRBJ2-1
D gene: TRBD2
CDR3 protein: CASRLAGDDEQFF
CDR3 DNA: TGTGCCAGTAGGCTAGCGGGAGACGATGAGCAGTTCTTC

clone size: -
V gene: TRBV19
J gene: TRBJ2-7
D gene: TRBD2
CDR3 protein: CASSIGGTSSYEQYF
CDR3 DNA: TGTGCCAGTAGTATAGGCGGGACTAGCTCCTACGAGCAGTACTTC

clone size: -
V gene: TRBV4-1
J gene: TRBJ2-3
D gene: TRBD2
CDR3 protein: CASSHPTTSGRADTQYF
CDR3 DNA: TGCGCCAGCAGCCACCCGACGACTAGCGGGAGGGCGGATACGCAGTATTTT

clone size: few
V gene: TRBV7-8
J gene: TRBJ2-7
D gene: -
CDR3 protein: CASSLFQGPSYEQYF
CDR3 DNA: TGTGCCAGCAGCTTATTTCAGGGGCCCTCCTACGAGCAGTACTTC

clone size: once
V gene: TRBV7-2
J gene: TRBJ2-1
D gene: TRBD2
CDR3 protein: CASRGLAGGIYNEQFF
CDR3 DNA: TGTGCCAGCAGAGGACTAGCGGGGGGCATTTACAATGAGCAGTTCTTC

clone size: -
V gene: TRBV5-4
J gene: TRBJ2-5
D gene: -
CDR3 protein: CASSSGSYPGETQYF
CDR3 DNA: TGTGCCAGCAGCTCTGGCTCTTATCCCGGGGAGACCCAGTACTTC

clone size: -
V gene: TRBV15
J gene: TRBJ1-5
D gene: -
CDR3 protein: CATSRGSGSRNQPQHF
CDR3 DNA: TGTGCCACCAGCAGAGGATCCGGGAGTCGAAATCAGCCCCAGCATTTT

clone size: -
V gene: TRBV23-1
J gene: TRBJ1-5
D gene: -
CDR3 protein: CASPRGNQPQHF
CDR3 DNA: TGCGCCAGCCCCCGGGGAAATCAGCCCCAGCATTTT

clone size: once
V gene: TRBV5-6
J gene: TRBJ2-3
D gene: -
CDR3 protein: CATRRGGQGTDTQYF
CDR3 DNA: TGTGCCACCCGAAGAGGGGGTCAGGGGACAGATACGCAGTATTTT

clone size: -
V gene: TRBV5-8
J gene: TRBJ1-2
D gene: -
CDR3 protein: CASSRGSNYGYTF
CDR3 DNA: TGTGCCAGCAGCCGCGGGTCCAACTATGGCTACACCTTC

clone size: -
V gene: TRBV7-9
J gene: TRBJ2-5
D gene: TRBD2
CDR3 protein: CASSSTSGGYQETQYF
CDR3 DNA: TGTGCCAGCAGCTCGACTAGCGGGGGGTACCAAGAGACCCAGTACTTC